This T cell receptor (beta chain) was observed in a study of spatial heterogeneity in lung cancer. TCRdb analysed the 5' RACE reads with MiXCR anew, one entry per CDR3 protein. The sample lists just over 9,500 distinct CDR3 sequences, approximately 8.3% occurring once. Time point noted: sample taken at primary tumor resection. Whole RNA, which was extracted from tumor, nontumor lung tissue or frozen PBMC, was sequenced without any cell sorting. This clonotype was seen only a few times. Its cognate antigen is unknown. The CDR3 loop spans 10 amino acids. Germline CDR1 is SQVTM and CDR2 is ANQGSEA. Study-level findings and limits: Intratumoral expanded alpha and beta TCR counts were found to track tumor mutation counts.

The sample here was lung tumor tissue, taken at surgery. The sequence derives from a female donor with early-stage non-small cell lung cancer. The chain has TRBV29-1 and TRBJ1-1; D remains unclear. The CDR3 sequence: CNGVDTEAFF. In DNA, the CDR3 is TGCAACGGGGTAGACACTGAAGCTTTCTTT.